The clone carrying this TCR beta chain appeared many times. Antigen: not known. The sample belongs to a study of T-cell reconstitution after alpha-beta-depleted transplantation in children. Study findings and constraints: For some patients, TCRbeta diversity was high at day 60 because of recipient T cells and thymic progenitors that survived. About two months after transplant, alpha-beta T cells reportedly came from several hundred expanded graft clones. After one year, T-cell counts and TCRbeta diversity mostly came from new T cells.

A library of TCRbeta sequences, prepared with unique molecular identifiers, was generated. TCRdb used MiXCR to reprocess the PCR reads, holding one entry per CDR3 protein. Altogether approximately 230,000 distinct CDR3 sequences are present, more than 20% being singletons, with the ten largest covering about 2.6%. This CDR3 is built from 15 residues. The V and J ends lost 4 bases and 7 bases, in that order; junction bases with no gene match: 11. Germline V gene lookup returns CDR1 SGHRS and CDR2 YFSETQ. This specimen was PBMCs, taken before TCRalphabeta/CD19-depleted stem cell transplant. The source of this sequence is a girl aged 2 to 10 with Fanconi anemia, due to receive a stem cell transplant. The V call is TRBV5-1, the J call TRBJ2-1, with TRBD2 matching 7 bases. The CDR3 reads CASSRAGFEVNEQFF. The CDR3, as DNA: TGCGCCAGCAGCCGAGCGGGATTTGAAGTTAATGAGCAGTTCTTC.